Listed below are T cell receptor beta chains from one sample, sequenced in a study of beta chain features in type 1 diabetes. Clones were read by immunoSEQ multiplex PCR, and TCRdb kept only the in-frame ones, dropping some. The sample shows a few hundred thousand clones, less than 15% of them seen only once. The source material was naive CD4+ T cells from blood. These receptors were obtained from a young woman in good health. CDR3s include the opening cysteine and the closing phenylalanine or tryptophan. A D gene is named only where the DNA matches it firmly. Only part of the rows carry a size: once, few, many, or a class if the clone is expanded.

d_gene	abundance	j_gene	len	v_gene	CDR3nt	CDR3aa
NA	NA	TRBJ2-3	12	TRBV28	TGTGCCATCTTCGGGAGTGCAGATACGCAGTATTTT	CAIFGSADTQYF
TRBD2	few	TRBJ2-7	19	TRBV11-2	TGTGCCAGCAGCTTAGTTGGACTAGCGGGAGGGCCTGGGTCCTACGAGCAGTACTTC	CASSLVGLAGGPGSYEQYF
NA	NA	TRBJ2-5	13	TRBV30	TGTGCCTGGAGTGTTTCGGACCAAGAGACCCAGTACTTC	CAWSVSDQETQYF
NA	NA	TRBJ1-1	17	TRBV7-9	TGTGCCAGCCGCGAGGGGGAACGGGCGCGAATGAACACTGAAGCTTTCTTT	CASREGERARMNTEAFF
TRBD2	NA	TRBJ2-5	14	TRBV30	TGTGCCTCTCGTAGGCTAGCGGGAACGGAGACCCAGTACTTC	CASRRLAGTETQYF
NA	few	TRBJ1-2	14	TRBV18	TGTGCCAGCTCCTTCGACACACAGAACTATGGCTACACCTTC	CASSFDTQNYGYTF
NA	few	TRBJ2-3	11	TRBV6-6	TGTGCCAGCAGTTCAGTGGATACGCAGTATTTT	CASSSVDTQYF
NA	NA	TRBJ1-1	14	TRBV7-9	TGTGCCAGCAGTCTTCAGGACTACTACACTGAAGCTTTCTTT	CASSLQDYYTEAFF
TRBD2	NA	TRBJ2-1	14	TRBV7-2	TGTGCCAGCAGCCGGACTAGCGGTGACAATGAGCAGTTCTTC	CASSRTSGDNEQFF
TRBD1	NA	TRBJ1-1	15	TRBV19	TGTGCCAGTAGTCCTCGGACAGGGCGGAGAACTGAAGCTTTCTTT	CASSPRTGRRTEAFF
TRBD2	few	TRBJ2-5	15	TRBV29-1	TGCAGCGTTGGTAGAACTAGCGGAGACCAAGAGACCCAGTACTTC	CSVGRTSGDQETQYF
NA	NA	TRBJ2-2	14	TRBV6-4	TGTGCCAGCAGGCGCCTCGGGTACACCGGGGAGCTGTTTTTT	CASRRLGYTGELFF
NA	NA	TRBJ1-2	13	TRBV9	TGTGCCAGCAGCTCCAGGTGGGACTATGGCTACACCTTC	CASSSRWDYGYTF
NA	few	TRBJ2-7	13	TRBV11-1	TGTGCCAGCAGCTTAGGGAGTCGGGACGAGCAGTACTTC	CASSLGSRDEQYF
NA	NA	TRBJ2-3	16	TRBV14	TGTGCCAGCAGCCTGTATAGCACCCGCGGCACAGATACGCAGTATTTT	CASSLYSTRGTDTQYF
NA	NA	TRBJ2-5	14	TRBV9	TGTGCCAGCAGCGTAGGGGCAGACCAAGAGACCCAGTACTTC	CASSVGADQETQYF
TRBD2	NA	TRBJ2-1	17	TRBV30	TGTGCCTGGAGTGTATTGTGGGGCGGGAGTGGCGACAATGAGCAGTTCTTC	CAWSVLWGGSGDNEQFF
NA	few	TRBJ1-1	12	TRBV30	TGTGCCTGGAGCGGCGGGCAGGTGGAATTCCTCTTT	CAWSGGQVEFLF
TRBD1	few	TRBJ2-7	13	TRBV30	TGTGCCTGCCATTGGACAGGGAACTACGAGCAGTACTTC	CACHWTGNYEQYF
TRBD1	few	TRBJ2-1	16	TRBV28	TGTGCCAGCAGGCGGCCCGGGACAGGGAGGAACAATGAGCAGTTCTTC	CASRRPGTGRNNEQFF
NA	NA	TRBJ2-7	14	TRBV2	TGTGCCAGCAGAAGCCTCCGGCGGATTTACGAGCAGTACTTC	CASRSLRRIYEQYF
TRBD2	once	TRBJ2-7	14	TRBV9	TGTGCCAGCAGCGACACTAGCGGGACCTACGAGCAGTACTTC	CASSDTSGTYEQYF
TRBD1	few	TRBJ2-1	16	TRBV4-1	TGCGCCAGCAGCCAACCACCGGGACAGGGGTGGAATGAGCAGTTCTTC	CASSQPPGQGWNEQFF
TRBD1	NA	TRBJ1-5	14	TRBV30	TGTGCCTGGGCCGGGACAGGGTTTTTTCAGCCCCAGCATTTT	CAWAGTGFFQPQHF
NA	few	TRBJ1-1	13	TRBV28	TGTGCCAGCAGGCCATGGGAGCTGGGAGAAGCTTTCTTT	CASRPWELGEAFF
TRBD1	NA	TRBJ2-7	14	TRBV7-6	TGTGCCAGCCCCTCCGCGGGACAGGCTTACGAGCAGTACTTC	CASPSAGQAYEQYF
NA	NA	TRBJ2-5	12	TRBV5-1	TGCGCCAGCAGCCCCAACAGGCAGACCCAGTACTTC	CASSPNRQTQYF
NA	NA	TRBJ1-1	15	TRBV29-1	TGCAGCGTCACCTACCCCTCGAATCGGGGCACTGAAGCTTTCTTT	CSVTYPSNRGTEAFF
TRBD2	NA	TRBJ2-5	13	TRBV7-2	TGTGCCAGCAGCTTATCGGGAGGTGAGACCCAGTACTTC	CASSLSGGETQYF
NA	few	TRBJ1-1	14	TRBV15	TGTGCCACCAGTACTCTAGTCAGGAACACTGAAGCTTTCTTT	CATSTLVRNTEAFF
NA	few	TRBJ1-2	15	TRBV29-1	TGCAGCGTTGAAGATGAGACCACTCAACGACTTGGCTACACCTTC	CSVEDETTQRLGYTF
TRBD2	NA	TRBJ2-2	16	TRBV30	TGTGCCTGGATTAAAGGCGGGAGAACGAACACCGGGGAGCTGTTTTTT	CAWIKGGRTNTGELFF
NA	NA	TRBJ2-5	12	TRBV18	TGTGCCAGCTCTTCCCCCTCCGAGACCCAGTACTTC	CASSSPSETQYF
NA	NA	TRBJ1-5	13	TRBV10-2	TGCGCCAGCAGTGAAGGGGTCCTCGGGCCCCAGCATTTT	CASSEGVLGPQHF
NA	NA	TRBJ2-5	13	TRBV18	TGTGCCAGCTCACCAAACAGCCAAGAGACCCAGTACTTC	CASSPNSQETQYF
NA	NA	TRBJ2-3	16	TRBV18	TGTGCCAGCTCACCGAGAACTTCCCGTGGCACAGATACGCAGTATTTT	CASSPRTSRGTDTQYF
TRBD2	few	TRBJ2-7	15	TRBV7-2	TGTGCCAGCAGCCCCCCAGGACTAGCGGGAGACGAGCAGTACTTC	CASSPPGLAGDEQYF
NA	NA	TRBJ2-1	15	TRBV2	TGTGCCAGCAGCCCCCAGGGTTCCCCCTACAATGAGCAGTTCTTC	CASSPQGSPYNEQFF
NA	NA	TRBJ2-7	15	TRBV6-1	TGTGCCAGCAGTGAATGGATTGCGGCCCCCTACGAGCAGTACTTC	CASSEWIAAPYEQYF
TRBD1	NA	TRBJ2-1	14	TRBV5-6	TGTGCCAGCAGTTTACTTGACAGGGTCAATGAGCAGTTCTTC	CASSLLDRVNEQFF
NA	NA	TRBJ2-7	13	TRBV30	TGTGCCTGGAGTGTATCAGGGATGAACGAGCAGTACTTC	CAWSVSGMNEQYF